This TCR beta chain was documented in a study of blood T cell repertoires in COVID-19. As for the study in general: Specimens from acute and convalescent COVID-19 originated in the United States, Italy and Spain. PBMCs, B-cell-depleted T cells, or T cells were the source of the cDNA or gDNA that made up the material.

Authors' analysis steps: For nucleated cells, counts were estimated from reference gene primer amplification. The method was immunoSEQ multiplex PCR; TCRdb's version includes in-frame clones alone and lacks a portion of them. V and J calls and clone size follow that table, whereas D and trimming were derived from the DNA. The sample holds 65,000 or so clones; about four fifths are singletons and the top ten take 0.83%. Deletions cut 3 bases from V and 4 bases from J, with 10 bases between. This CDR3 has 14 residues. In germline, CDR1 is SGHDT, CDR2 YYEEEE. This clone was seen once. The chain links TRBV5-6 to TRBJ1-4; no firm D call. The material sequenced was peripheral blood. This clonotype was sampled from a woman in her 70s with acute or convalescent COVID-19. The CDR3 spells CASSSWSFNEKLFF. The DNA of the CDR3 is TGTGCCAGCAGCTCGTGGAGTTTTAATGAAAAACTGTTTTTT.